The clone carrying this T cell receptor (beta chain) came up once. Assay: immunoSEQ multiplex PCR; the TCRdb copy retains only in-frame clones and omits some. The sample lists 150,000 to 180,000 clones, 75% to 95% occurring once. This entry belongs to a study of blood T cell repertoires in COVID-19. The CDR3 has 18 amino acids. Germline V gene data show CDR1 as KGHDR and CDR2 as SFDVKD. J lost 4 bases, V lost 4 bases, and 14 bases had no gene match. Sequencing was carried out using peripheral blood. The receptor was isolated from a man aged 45-65 years with acute or convalescent COVID-19. The chain carries TRBV24-1 and TRBJ2-2, with 7 bases aligning to TRBD2. CDR3 in DNA: TGTGCCACCAGTGAGCTACAAGTTTTAGGGAGGGCCACCGGGGAGCTGTTTTTT. Its protein is CATSELQVLGRATGELFF.